This passage covers 20 T cell receptor beta chains from one sample sequenced in a study of blood T cell repertoires in COVID-19. Clones were read by immunoSEQ multiplex PCR, and TCRdb kept only the in-frame ones, dropping some. The sample includes 130,000 to 150,000 clones, about four fifths of them seen just once. The sequencing input was PBMCs or T cells enriched from blood (not recorded which). These receptors originate from a man in his fifties who had recovered from COVID-19.

The chain joins TRBV12-5 to TRBJ1-1; possibly TRBD1 for D (6 bases). V gave up 2 bases and J gave up 3 bases, with 16 bases separating them. The length of the CDR3 is 16 residues. The germline V gene has CDR1 LGHNT and CDR2 FRNRAP. CDR3 loop: CASGLLTGSGDTEAFF. CDR3 sequence (DNA): TGTGCTAGTGGTTTGTTAACAGGGTCCGGGGACACTGAAGCTTTCTTT. Full variable domain (remainder filled in from reference TRBV12-5 and TRBJ1-1): DARVTQTPRHKVTEMGQEVTMRCQPILGHNTVFWYRQTMMQGLELLAYFRNRAPLDDSGMPKDRFSAEMPDATLATLKIQPSEPRDSAVYFCASGLLTGSGDTEAFFGQGTRLTVV.

The rearrangement joins TRBV30 to TRBJ2-7; D gene ambiguous. V was clipped by 1 base and J by 3 bases, with 7 bases between them. This CDR3 contains 12 residues. CDR1 and CDR2 from the germline V gene are GTSNPN and SVGIG (reference sequence). The DNA of the CDR3 is TGTGCCTGGAGTGGATCCGGCTACGAGCAGTACTTC. Residues: CAWSGSGYEQYF.

This chain uses TRBV14 with TRBJ2-2; TRBD2 is a possible D gene (6 bases). Between the trimmed V and J ends, which lost 2 bases and 4 bases, there was a span of 14 bases. This CDR3 region has 16 residues. CDR1 and CDR2 (germline): SGHDN, FVKESK. CDR3 in DNA: TGTGCCAGCAGCCAATTGCGGGGCTTCGGCACCGGGGAGCTGTTTTTT. Translated: CASSQLRGFGTGELFF.

J is TRBJ2-5 and V is TRBV19; the match to TRBD1 covers 10 bases. CDR3 length: 15 residues. V dropped 2 bases and J dropped 6; count of bases not matched to a gene: 6. Germline CDR1 LNHDA, CDR2 SQIVND (reference sequence). CDR3 sequence: CASSIIGTGVKTQYF. The CDR3 DNA is TGTGCCAGTAGTATAATTGGGACAGGGGTGAAGACCCAGTACTTC.

The genes are TRBV3-1 (or the pseudogene TRBV3-2) and TRBJ1-5; D perhaps matches TRBD1 (6 bases). From germline, CDR1 is LGHDT and CDR2 YNNKEL (reference sequence). V was trimmed by 0 bases and J by 9 bases, leaving 15 bases between them. The CDR3 loop spans 15 amino acids. In nucleotides, the CDR3 is TGTGCCAGCAGCCAAGACTCGGTCAGGGGACGGCCCCAGCATTTT. Its protein product is CASSQDSVRGRPQHF.

This clone was counted between two and nine times. The J gene is TRBJ2-2, the V gene TRBV4-3; 9 nucleotides line up with TRBD1. The CDR3 sequence is 15 residues long. The junction had 8 bases not matched to a gene; V was cut back by 5 bases and J by 7 bases. In germline, CDR1 is LGHNA, CDR2 YSLEER. The CDR3 reads CASSMLGTGHGELFF. CDR3 in DNA: TGCGCCAGCAGCATGTTGGGGACAGGGCACGGGGAGCTGTTTTTT.

The chain uses TRBV10-3 and TRBJ1-3, with 9 bases identical to TRBD1. V gave up 3 bases and J gave up 6 bases; unmatched junction bases: 6. Germline CDR1 ENHRY, CDR2 SYGVKD. This CDR3 has 15 amino acids. CDR3 sequence (DNA): TGTGCCATCAGTGAAAAGAGGACAGGGGAAAACACCATATATTTT. It encodes CAISEKRTGENTIYF.

This chain connects TRBV5-1 to TRBJ1-1; TRBD1 matches at 8 bases. Per the germline V gene, CDR1 is SGHRS and CDR2 is YFSETQ. V lost 4 bases and J lost 3; bases outside the gene matches: 5. This CDR3 comprises 14 residues. The CDR3 nucleotides are TGCGCCAGCAGCGAGGGACAGGACTACACTGAAGCTTTCTTT. This codes for CASSEGQDYTEAFF.

This chain joins TRBV5-4 and TRBJ2-7, with D uncertain. The V gene's germline CDR1 is SGHNT and CDR2 YYREEE (reference sequence). V lost 6 bases and J 0 bases, leaving 16 bases between the germline ends. The CDR3 is made up of 15 amino acids. The CDR3 sequence is CASTSTGGFSYEQYF. As DNA, the CDR3 is TGTGCCAGCACCTCTACCGGCGGCTTCTCCTACGAGCAGTACTTC.

This chain connects TRBV29-1 to TRBJ1-5; no clear D. CDR3 size: 13 residues. V lost 7 bases and J lost 0, with 10 bases in between. CDR1 and CDR2 (germline): SQVTM, ANQGSEA. The CDR3 reads CSAVGDSNQPQHF. The CDR3 DNA is TGCAGCGCCGTGGGCGATAGCAATCAGCCCCAGCATTTT.

V and J are TRBV5-4 and TRBJ2-5, with a weak D call TRBD2 (7 bases). Germline V gives CDR1 SGHNT, CDR2 YYREEE (reference sequence). V lost 3 bases to trimming and J lost 1 base, with 19 bases between them. CDR3 length: 17 amino acids. CDR3 coding DNA: TGTGCCAGCAGCTCCCCACGCGGGGGCCAGGGCCAAGAGACCCAGTACTTC. This sequence encodes CASSSPRGGQGQETQYF. The variable domain in full, completed from reference TRBV5-4 and TRBJ2-5, reads ETGVTQSPTHLIKTRGQQVTLRCSSQSGHNTVSWYQQALGQGPQFIFQYYREEENGRGNFPPRFSGLQFPNYSSELNVNALELDDSALYLCASSSPRGGQGQETQYFGPGTRLLVL.

Of note for this clone: The sample carries other DNA sequences with the same CDR3. The V call is TRBV30, the J call TRBJ1-3, with D possibly matching TRBD1 (5 bases). Per the germline V gene, CDR1 is GTSNPN and CDR2 is SVGIG (reference sequence). The CDR3 covers 16 residues. Trimming pared 3 bases from V and 0 bases from J, leaving 15 bases between. CDR3 amino acids: CAWSQSYRSSGNTIYF. The DNA for the CDR3 is TGTGCCTGGAGCCAATCCTACAGGTCCTCTGGAAACACCATATATTTT. The whole variable domain, filled in from reference TRBV30 and TRBJ1-3, reads SQTIHQWPATLVQPVGSPLSLECTVEGTSNPNLYWYRQAAGRGLQLLFYSVGIGQISSEVPQNLSASRPQDRQFILSSKKLLLSDSGFYLCAWSQSYRSSGNTIYFGEGSWLTVV.

The rearrangement uses TRBV14 and TRBJ2-1; 10 bases align to TRBD1. V shed 4 bases and J 4 bases; nucleotides not matched to a gene: 7. The CDR3 sequence is 16 residues long. Germline V gives CDR1 SGHDN, CDR2 FVKESK. The chain's CDR3 is CASSRGDRGIYNEQFF. The CDR3, as DNA: TGTGCCAGCAGCCGAGGGGACAGGGGCATTTACAATGAGCAGTTCTTC. Based on the CDR3 plus reference TRBV14 and TRBJ2-1, the full variable domain is EAGVTQFPSHSVIEKGQTVTLRCDPISGHDNLYWYRRVMGKEIKFLLHFVKESKQDESGMPNNRFLAERTGGTYSTLKVQPAELEDSGVYFCASSRGDRGIYNEQFFGPGTRLTVL.

The chain is built from TRBV5-5 and TRBJ1-6, with D uncertain. In germline, CDR1 is SGHKS, CDR2 YYEKEE (reference sequence). V was cut by 3 bases and J by 5 bases, with 12 bases left in between. The CDR3 loop spans 15 amino acids. The CDR3 loop is CASSWADQDNSPLHF. Here the CDR3 DNA reads TGTGCCAGCAGCTGGGCAGACCAAGATAATTCACCCCTCCACTTT.

The J gene is TRBJ1-5, the V gene TRBV5-1; D ambiguous. CDR1 is SGHRS, CDR2 YFSETQ, per germline. V was pared by 0 bases and J by 7 bases, with 11 bases between. The CDR3 sequence is 14 residues long. In DNA, the CDR3 is TGCGCCAGCAGCTTGGCCGGTCCGGGGCAGCCCCAGCATTTT. Translation gives CASSLAGPGQPQHF.

In this sample, this clone turned up a few times. The chain has TRBV2 and TRBJ2-3, with 11 bases identical to TRBD1. This CDR3 is 15 amino acids long. Trimming took 5 bases from V and 10 from J; bases not matched to a gene: 11. CDR1 SNHLY and CDR2 FYNNEI come from the germline V gene. Written as DNA, the CDR3 is TGTGCCAGCAGTCGCCGGACAGGGGGCTCGACTCCGCAGTATTTT. The encoded protein is CASSRRTGGSTPQYF.

The genes are TRBV28 and TRBJ1-4; D is ambiguous. The CDR3 length is 11 residues. Trimming shortened V by 3 bases and J by 7 bases, and 3 bases separated the two germline ends. Per the germline V gene, CDR1 is MDHEN and CDR2 is SYDVKM. In DNA form, the CDR3 reads TGTGCCAGCAGTTTGAGTGAAAAACTGTTTTTT. Encoded protein: CASSLSEKLFF.

This chain connects TRBV7-2 to TRBJ2-5; tentative D call: TRBD2 (5 bases). Trimming stripped 2 bases from V and 4 bases from J, with 11 bases between. This CDR3 is 14 amino acids long. Germline V lookup: CDR1 SGHTA, CDR2 FQGNSA. The CDR3 nucleotides are TGTGCCAGCAGCTTACGGGCTAGCCGAGAGACCCAGTACTTC. Translation: CASSLRASRETQYF.

This rearrangement joins TRBV19 to TRBJ2-6; D unresolved. This CDR3 contains 16 residues. Germline loops: CDR1 LNHDA, CDR2 SQIVND (reference sequence). The germline V and J ends were trimmed by 3 bases and 3 bases, with 12 bases remaining between them. The CDR3 DNA sequence: TGTGCCAGTAGTATTCGAACTCCAGGTGGGGCCAACGTCCTGACTTTC. Its protein product is CASSIRTPGGANVLTF.

The chain uses TRBV7-2 and TRBJ1-2, with D perhaps TRBD1 (5 bases). In germline, CDR1 is SGHTA, CDR2 FQGNSA. The V end was cut by 2 bases, the J end by 4 bases, with 11 bases between. The CDR3 extends over 14 amino acids. Written as DNA, the CDR3 is TGTGCCAGCAGCTTACAAGGGGCGGCCTATGGCTACACCTTC. It specifies CASSLQGAAYGYTF. Full variable domain (outside the CDR3, taken from reference TRBV7-2 and TRBJ1-2): GAGVSQSPSNKVTEKGKDVELRCDPISGHTALYWYRQSLGQGLEFLIYFQGNSAPDKSGLPSDRFSAERTGGSVSTLTIQRTQQEDSAVYLCASSLQGAAYGYTFGSGTRLTVV.